This is a list of T cell receptor beta chains from one sample in a study of shared clonotypes between healthy human individuals. Using immunoSEQ multiplex PCR, the repertoire was profiled, and TCRdb retains in-frame clones only, with some absent. The sample includes 2 million to 3 million clones, 90% to 95% of them seen just once. The sample comprised naive CD4+ T cells from PBMCs. The receptor source for this set is a man younger than 35 in good health. Some clones in this sample may be carry-over from other donors' samples. The conserved cysteine and the conserved F or W are not part of the CDR3 here.

V	CDR3
TRBV6-5	ASSARGSNQPQH
TRBV6-5	ASSYSASRSYEQY
TRBV5-8	ASSLTPGLAGRTDTQY
TRBV4-3	ASSQEFRGGYT
TRBV30	AWRERHGYT
TRBV6-1	ASSYRGKNIQY
TRBV6-5	ATSNLGRGYT
TRBV19	ASTMTRLAGSDEQF
TRBV11-3	ASSLEGGTGELF
TRBV7-3	ASSLGDREAYEQF
TRBV6-5	ASSYAGRLNTEAF
TRBV7-8	ASSLERTLSSYNEQF
TRBV4-1	ASSQETGFNYGYT
TRBV10-1	ASSDGGIGNTEAF
TRBV4-3	ASSQGWRTDTQY
TRBV6-5	ASSPSDRGLTEAF
TRBV6-5	ASSPRGRDQPQH
TRBV12-5	ASGLVTEEKLF
TRBV9	ASSVGQAINYGYT
TRBV11-3	ASSLFSDYEQY
TRBV28	ATISLHYEQY
TRBV29-1	SVNPGASVYNEQF
TRBV10-3	TIGSPIVTQY
TRBV27	ASSYLTRASHEQY
TRBV18	ASSPGTSGRQTQY
TRBV5-1	ASSEVAYGYT
TRBV2	ATRYGGDGYT
TRBV10-3	AISLWDRGTSSYEQY
TRBV7-9	ASSLGPGGSNTGELF
TRBV28	ASTIQVGQPQH
TRBV28	ASSLWDKSYEQY
TRBV10-1	ASSPQREGYEQY
TRBV5-6	ASSFTGSGQPQH
TRBV28	ASSEQTYEQY
TRBV28	ASRTVRAGANVLT
TRBV14	ASSAGVWYNEQF
TRBV2	ASSDLGQNTEAF
TRBV21-1	ASRIIVGRVGDTEAF
TRBV19	ASSMALDTDTQY
TRBV18	ASSDREYSGNTIY
TRBV7-4	ASSVGDYSSSNIQY